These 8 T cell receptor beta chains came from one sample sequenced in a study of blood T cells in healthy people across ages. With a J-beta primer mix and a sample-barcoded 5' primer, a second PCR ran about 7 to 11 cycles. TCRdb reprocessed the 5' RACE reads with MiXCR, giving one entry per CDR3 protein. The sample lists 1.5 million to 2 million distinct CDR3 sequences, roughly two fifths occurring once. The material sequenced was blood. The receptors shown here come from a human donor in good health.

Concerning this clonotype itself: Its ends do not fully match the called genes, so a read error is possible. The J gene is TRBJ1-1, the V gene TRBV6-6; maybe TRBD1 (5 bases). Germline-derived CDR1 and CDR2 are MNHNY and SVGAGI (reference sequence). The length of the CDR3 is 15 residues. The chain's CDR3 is CASSYRGSENTGAFF. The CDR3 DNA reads TGTGCCAGCAGTTATAGGGGCTCAGAGAACACTGGAGCTTTCTTT.

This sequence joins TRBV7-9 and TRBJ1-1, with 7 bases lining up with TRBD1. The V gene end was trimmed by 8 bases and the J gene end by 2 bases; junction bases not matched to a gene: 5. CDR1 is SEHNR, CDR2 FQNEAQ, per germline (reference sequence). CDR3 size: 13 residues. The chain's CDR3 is CASAWDSNTEAFF. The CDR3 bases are TGTGCCAGCGCCTGGGACAGCAACACTGAAGCTTTCTTT.

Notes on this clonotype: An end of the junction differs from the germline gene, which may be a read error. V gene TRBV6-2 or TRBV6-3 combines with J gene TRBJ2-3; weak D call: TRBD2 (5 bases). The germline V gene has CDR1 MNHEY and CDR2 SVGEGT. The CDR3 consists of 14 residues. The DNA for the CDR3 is TGTGCTAGCAGTTCGCCTTATCCGGGGGATACGCAGTATTTT. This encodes CASSSPYPGDTQYF.

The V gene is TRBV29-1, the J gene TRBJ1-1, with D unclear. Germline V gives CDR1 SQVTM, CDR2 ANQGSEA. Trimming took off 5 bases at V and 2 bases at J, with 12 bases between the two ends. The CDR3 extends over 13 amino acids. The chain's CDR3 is CSVSRSINTEAFF. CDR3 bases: TGCAGCGTTAGCAGGAGTATTAACACTGAAGCTTTCTTT.

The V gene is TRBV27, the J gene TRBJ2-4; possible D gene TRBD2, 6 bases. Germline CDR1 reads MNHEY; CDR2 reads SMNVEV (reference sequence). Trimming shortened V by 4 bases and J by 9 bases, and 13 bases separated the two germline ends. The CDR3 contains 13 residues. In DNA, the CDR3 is TGTGCCAGCAGTTCGTCTAGCGAGTCCATTCAGTACTTC. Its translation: CASSSSSESIQYF.

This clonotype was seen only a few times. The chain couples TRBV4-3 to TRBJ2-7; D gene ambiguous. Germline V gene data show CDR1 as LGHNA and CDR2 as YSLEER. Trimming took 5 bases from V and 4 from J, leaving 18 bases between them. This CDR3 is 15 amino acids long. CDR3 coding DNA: TGCGCCAGCAGCACTGAGGCAGGTTCCTCTTACGAGCAGTACTTC. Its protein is CASSTEAGSSYEQYF.

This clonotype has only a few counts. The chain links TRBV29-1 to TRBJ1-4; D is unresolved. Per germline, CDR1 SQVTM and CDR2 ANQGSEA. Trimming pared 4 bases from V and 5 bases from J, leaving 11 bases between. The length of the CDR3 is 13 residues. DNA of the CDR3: TGCAGCGTTGGTGGAGGGCTCAATGAAAAACTGTTTTTT. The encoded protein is CSVGGGLNEKLFF.

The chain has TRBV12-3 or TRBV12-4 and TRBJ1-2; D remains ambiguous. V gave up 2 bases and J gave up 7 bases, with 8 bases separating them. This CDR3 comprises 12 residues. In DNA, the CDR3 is TGTGCCAGCAGTTTAAGGGAGAGTGGCTACACCTTC. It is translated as CASSLRESGYTF.